This TCR beta chain was recorded in a study of T cells in localized non-small cell lung cancer. Regarding the study as a whole: Adjacent lung exhibited a median of 57 among the 100 most abundant tumor clones. Greater blood T cell density accompanied longer overall survival.

The CDR3 runs 14 residues. CDR1 and CDR2 from the germline V gene are SNHLY and FYNNEI. The germline V and J ends were trimmed by 4 bases and 0 bases, with 7 bases remaining between them. Points on this clone: Its specificity is not known.

Libraries were prepared by immunoSEQ multiplex PCR; TCRdb keeps only in-frame clonotypes and omits some of them. Among around 100,000 clones listed, roughly 87% were seen once. This sample comprised peripheral blood, obtained before any cancer treatment. The chain recombines TRBV2 with TRBJ1-5; no reliable D call. The TCR was taken from a man between 40 and 69 years old with stage I squamous cell lung carcinoma. The CDR3 DNA reads TGTGCCAGCAGTGTAACTGGTAGCAATCAGCCCCAGCATTTT. Translated, it gives CASSVTGSNQPQHF.